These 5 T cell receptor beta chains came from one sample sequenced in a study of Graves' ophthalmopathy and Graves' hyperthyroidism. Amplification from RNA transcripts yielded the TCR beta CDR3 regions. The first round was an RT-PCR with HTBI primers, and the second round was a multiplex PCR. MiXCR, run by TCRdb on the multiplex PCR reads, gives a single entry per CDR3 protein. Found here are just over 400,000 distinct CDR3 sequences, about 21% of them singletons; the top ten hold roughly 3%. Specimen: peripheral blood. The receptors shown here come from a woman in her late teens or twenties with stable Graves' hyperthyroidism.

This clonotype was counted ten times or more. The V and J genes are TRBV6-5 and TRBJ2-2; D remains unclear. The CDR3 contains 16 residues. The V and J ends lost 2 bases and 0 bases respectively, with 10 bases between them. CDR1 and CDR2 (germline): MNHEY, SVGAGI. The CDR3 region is CASSYPFRTNTGELFF. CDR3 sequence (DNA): TGTGCCAGCAGTTACCCGTTCAGAACGAACACCGGGGAGCTGTTTTTT.

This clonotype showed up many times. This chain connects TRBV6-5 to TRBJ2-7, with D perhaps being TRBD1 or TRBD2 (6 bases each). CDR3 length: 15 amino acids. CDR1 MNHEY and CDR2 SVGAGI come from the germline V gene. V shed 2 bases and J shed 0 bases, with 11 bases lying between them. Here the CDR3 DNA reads TGTGCCAGCAGTTACGAGGGGGAGGTCTCCTACGAGCAGTACTTC. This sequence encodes CASSYEGEVSYEQYF.

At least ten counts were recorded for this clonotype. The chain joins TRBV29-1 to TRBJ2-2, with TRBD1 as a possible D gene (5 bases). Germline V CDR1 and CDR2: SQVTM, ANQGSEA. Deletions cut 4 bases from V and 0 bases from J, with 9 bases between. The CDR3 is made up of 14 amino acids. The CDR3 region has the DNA TGCAGCGTTGGCGCAGGGACGAACACCGGGGAGCTGTTTTTT. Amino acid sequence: CSVGAGTNTGELFF.

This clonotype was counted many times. The CDR3 is CASSLVPAGGSPYEQYF. The DNA of the CDR3 is TGTGCCAGCAGCTTGGTACCAGCGGGAGGAAGCCCCTACGAGCAGTACTTC. The gene calls are TRBV7-2 and TRBJ2-7, with 9 bases aligning to TRBD2. This CDR3 has 17 amino acids. Trimming cost V 3 bases and J 2 bases; bases outside gene matches: 11. CDR1 SGHTA and CDR2 FQGNSA come from the germline V gene.

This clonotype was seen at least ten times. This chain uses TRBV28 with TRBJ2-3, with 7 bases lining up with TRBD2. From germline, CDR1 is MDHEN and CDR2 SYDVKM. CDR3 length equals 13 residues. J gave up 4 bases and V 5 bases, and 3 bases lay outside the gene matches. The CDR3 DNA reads TGTGCCAGCAGTCGTACTAGCGCAGATACGCAGTATTTT. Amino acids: CASSRTSADTQYF.